This TCR beta chain was identified in a study of blood T cell repertoires in COVID-19. Study-level information: COVID-19 samples collected from the United States, Italy and Spain covered acute and convalescent phases. Sources were T cells, B-cell-depleted T cells, or PBMCs; the material itself was cDNA or gDNA.

Losses at the gene ends were 5 bases for V and 8 bases for J; bases not matched to a gene: 4. Germline assignment: CDR1 MDHEN and CDR2 SYDVKM. This CDR3 region has 13 residues. Original handling: Reference gene primer amplification in the assay estimated nucleated cell counts. The repertoire was sequenced with immunoSEQ multiplex PCR; TCRdb's copy has only in-frame clones and lacks some. Clone size and V and J calls were adopted from that table, with D and trimming inferred from the DNA. The data contain around 120,000 clones, approximately 79% of them seen just once; the ten biggest clones take up 20%.

Specimen: peripheral blood. J is TRBJ1-4 and V is TRBV28; 8 bases line up with TRBD1. The source is a man aged 70 or older with active or convalescent COVID-19. CDR3 amino acids: CASSPDREEKLFF. CDR3 coding DNA: TGTGCCAGCAGTCCGGACAGGGAGGAAAAACTGTTTTTT.